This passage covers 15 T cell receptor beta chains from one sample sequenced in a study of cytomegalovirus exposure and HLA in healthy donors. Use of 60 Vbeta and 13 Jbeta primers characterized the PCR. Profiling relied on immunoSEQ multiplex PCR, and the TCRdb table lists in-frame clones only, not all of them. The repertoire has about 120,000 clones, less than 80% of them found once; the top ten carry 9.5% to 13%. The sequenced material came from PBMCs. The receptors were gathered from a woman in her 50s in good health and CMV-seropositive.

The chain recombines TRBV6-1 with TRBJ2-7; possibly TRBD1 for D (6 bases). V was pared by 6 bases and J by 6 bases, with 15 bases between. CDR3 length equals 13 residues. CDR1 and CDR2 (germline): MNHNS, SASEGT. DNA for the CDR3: TGTGCCAGCAGGGAAATACAGGGTACCGAGCAGTACTTC. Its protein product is CASREIQGTEQYF.

Here the CDR3 reads CASSLTSGTSGAAYEQYF. CDR3 sequence (DNA): TGTGCCAGCAGCTTAACGTCCGGGACTAGCGGGGCCGCCTACGAGCAGTACTTC. V usage is TRBV7-3 and J usage is TRBJ2-7; 13 nucleotides agree with TRBD2. The V gene end was trimmed by 0 bases and the J gene end by 2 bases; junction bases not matched to a gene: 7. CDR1 SGHTA and CDR2 FQGTGA come from the germline V gene. The CDR3 length is 18 residues. The full variable domain, completed using reference TRBV7-3 and TRBJ2-7, is GAGVSQTPSNKVTEKGKYVELRCDPISGHTALYWYRQSLGQGPEFLIYFQGTGAADDSGLPNDRFFAVRPEGSVSTLKIQRTERGDSAVYLCASSLTSGTSGAAYEQYFGPGTRLTVT.

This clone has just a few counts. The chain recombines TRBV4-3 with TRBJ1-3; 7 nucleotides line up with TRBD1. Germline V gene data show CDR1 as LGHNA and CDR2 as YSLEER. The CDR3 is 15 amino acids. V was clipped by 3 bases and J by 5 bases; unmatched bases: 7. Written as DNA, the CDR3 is TGCGCCAGCAGCCAGAACAGGGGTTATAGAAACACCATATATTTT. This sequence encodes CASSQNRGYRNTIYF.

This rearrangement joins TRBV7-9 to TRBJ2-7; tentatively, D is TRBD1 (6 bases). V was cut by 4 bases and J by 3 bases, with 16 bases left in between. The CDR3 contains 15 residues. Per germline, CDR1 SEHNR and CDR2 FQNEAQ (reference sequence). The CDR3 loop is CASSSSSKDSYEQYF. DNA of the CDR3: TGTGCCAGCAGCTCGTCCTCGAAGGACAGCTACGAGCAGTACTTC.

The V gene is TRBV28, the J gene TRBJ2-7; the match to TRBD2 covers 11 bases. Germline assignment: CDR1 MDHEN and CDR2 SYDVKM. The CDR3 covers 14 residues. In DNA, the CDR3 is TGTGCCAGCAGAACAATAGCGGGAGGGGCCTCTATTGTTGTC. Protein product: CASRTIAGGASIVV.

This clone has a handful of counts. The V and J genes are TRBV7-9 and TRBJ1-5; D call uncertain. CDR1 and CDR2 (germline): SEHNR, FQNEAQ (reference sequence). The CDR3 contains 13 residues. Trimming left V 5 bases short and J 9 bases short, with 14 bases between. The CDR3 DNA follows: TGTGCCAGCAGCAGCGGCCTTTCTGGGCCCCAGCATTTT. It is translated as CASSSGLSGPQHF. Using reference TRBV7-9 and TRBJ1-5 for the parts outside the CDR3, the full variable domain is DTGVSQNPRHKITKRGQNVTFRCDPISEHNRLYWYRQTLGQGPEFLTYFQNEAQLEKSRLLSDRFSAERPKGSFSTLEIQRTEQGDSAMYLCASSSGLSGPQHFGDGTRLSIL.

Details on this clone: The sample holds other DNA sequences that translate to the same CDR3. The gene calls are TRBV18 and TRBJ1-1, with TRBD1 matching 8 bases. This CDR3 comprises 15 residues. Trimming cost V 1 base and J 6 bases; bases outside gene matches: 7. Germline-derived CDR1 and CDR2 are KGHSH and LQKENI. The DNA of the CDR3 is TGTGCCAGCTCACCACAGGGACAGGAAGGCGCTGAAGCTTTCTTT. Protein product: CASSPQGQEGAEAFF.

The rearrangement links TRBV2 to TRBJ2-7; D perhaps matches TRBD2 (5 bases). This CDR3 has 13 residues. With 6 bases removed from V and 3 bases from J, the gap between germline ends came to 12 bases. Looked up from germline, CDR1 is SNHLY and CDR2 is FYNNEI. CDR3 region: CASSQKSGYEQYF. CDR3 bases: TGTGCCAGCAGCCAAAAAAGCGGCTACGAGCAGTACTTC.

CDR3 bases: TGTGCCAGCAGCCACGCCGTCGGGGACAGCACCTACAATGAGCAGTTCTTC. Its protein is CASSHAVGDSTYNEQFF. The chain combines TRBV4-2 with TRBJ2-1; 7 nucleotides match TRBD1. The CDR3 totals 17 residues. The germline V gene encodes CDR1 LGHNA and CDR2 YNFKEQ. The V and J ends lost 3 bases and 2 bases, in that order; junction bases with no gene match: 10.

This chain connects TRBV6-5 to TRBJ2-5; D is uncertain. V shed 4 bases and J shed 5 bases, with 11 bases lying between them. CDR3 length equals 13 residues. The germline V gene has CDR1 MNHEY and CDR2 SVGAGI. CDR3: CASSFLLPETQYF. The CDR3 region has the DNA TGTGCCAGCAGTTTCCTACTCCCTGAGACCCAGTACTTC.

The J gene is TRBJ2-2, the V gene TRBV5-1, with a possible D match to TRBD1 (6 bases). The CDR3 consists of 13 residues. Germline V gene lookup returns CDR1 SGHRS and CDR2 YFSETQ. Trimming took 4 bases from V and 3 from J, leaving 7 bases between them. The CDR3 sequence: CASSPGDTGELFF. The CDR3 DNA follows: TGCGCCAGCAGCCCAGGGGACACCGGGGAGCTGTTTTTT.

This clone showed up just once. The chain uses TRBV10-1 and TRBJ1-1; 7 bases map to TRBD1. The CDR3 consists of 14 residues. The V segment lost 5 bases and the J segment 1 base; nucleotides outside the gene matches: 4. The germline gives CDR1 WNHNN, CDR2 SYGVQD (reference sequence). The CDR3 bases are TGCGCCAGCAGTACCGGGACAGCGAACACTGAAGCTTTCTTT. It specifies CASSTGTANTEAFF.

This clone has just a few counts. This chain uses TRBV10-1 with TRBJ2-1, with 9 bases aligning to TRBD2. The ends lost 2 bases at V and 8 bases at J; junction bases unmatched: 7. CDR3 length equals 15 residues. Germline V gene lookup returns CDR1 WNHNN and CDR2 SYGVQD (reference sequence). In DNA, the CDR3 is TGCGCCAGCAGTGAGAGGCTAGCGGGATCAGATGAGCAGTTCTTC. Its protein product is CASSERLAGSDEQFF.

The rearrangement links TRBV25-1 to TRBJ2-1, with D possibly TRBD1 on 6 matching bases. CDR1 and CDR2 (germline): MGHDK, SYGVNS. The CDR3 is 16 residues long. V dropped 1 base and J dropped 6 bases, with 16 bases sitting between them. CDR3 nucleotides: TGTGCCAGCAGTGAATGGGGCCAAGGGGGATCCAATGAGCAGTTCTTC. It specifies CASSEWGQGGSNEQFF. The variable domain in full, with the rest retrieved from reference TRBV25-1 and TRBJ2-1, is EADIYQTPRYLVIGTGKKITLECSQTMGHDKMYWYQQDPGMELHLIHYSYGVNSTEKGDLSSESTVSRIRTEHFPLTLESARPSHTSQYLCASSEWGQGGSNEQFFGPGTRLTVL.

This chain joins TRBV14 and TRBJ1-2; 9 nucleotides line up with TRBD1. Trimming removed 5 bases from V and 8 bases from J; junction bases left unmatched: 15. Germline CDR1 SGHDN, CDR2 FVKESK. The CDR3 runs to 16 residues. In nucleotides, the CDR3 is TGTGCCAGCAGCACCAGCCCGGGACAGGGTGTAGGGGGCTACACCTTC. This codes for CASSTSPGQGVGGYTF.